A single count supports the clone carrying this T cell receptor beta chain. Antigen unknown. General study points: In terms of TCR gene usage, tumor memory CD4+ T cells clustered together with blood and lymph node memory CD4+ cells, as well as with lymph node naive CD4+ cells.

TCRdb ran MiXCR on the 5' RACE reads and lists one entry per CDR3 protein. The table lists around 30,000 distinct CDR3 sequences, roughly 24% of them singletons. Germline-derived CDR1 and CDR2 are LGHNA and YNFKEQ. The CDR3 has 14 residues. V shed 0 bases, J shed 4 bases, and the junction held 1 base outside the gene matches. The receptor's source is a female donor with breast cancer. V usage is TRBV4-2 and J usage is TRBJ1-1; the match to TRBD1 covers 8 bases. Sequenced sample: naive CD4+ T cells sorted from a lymph node. Subset: naive CD4+ T cells, CD4+CD45RA+CD25-. The CDR3 bases are TGTGCCAGCAGCCAAGAACAGGGGGGCACTGAAGCTTTCTTT. As protein: CASSQEQGGTEAFF.